Listed below are T cell receptor beta chains from one sample, sequenced in a study of identical twins. TCRdb reprocessed the 5' RACE reads with MiXCR, giving one entry per CDR3 protein. The sample yields around 530,000 distinct CDR3 sequences, over 12% seen once. In addition, the sample was reused for a study of yellow fever vaccine responses in identical twins.

Sequenced sample: CD4+ T cells sorted from blood. These receptors were taken from a woman younger than 30 in good health. Each CDR3 is given with its conserved first and last residue. Clone sizes are given selectively: once, few, many, or a class where the clone is expanded.

NA,TRBJ1-1,TRBV6-1,CASRGSGQGEAFF
few,TRBJ1-1,TRBV5-1,CASSLGGVRAMNTEAFF
few,TRBJ2-2,TRBV20-1,CSATPPGLAGELFF
NA,TRBJ2-1,TRBV11-1,CASSLGTAREQFF
NA,TRBJ1-1,TRBV11-2,CASSVRTGENTEAFF
NA,TRBJ2-5,TRBV20-1,CSARGTSGEETQYF
NA,TRBJ2-1,TRBV9,CASSDGLADNNEQFF
NA,TRBJ2-5,TRBV5-1,CASSAQSGIYQETQYF
few,TRBJ2-3,TRBV20-1,CSARAFTRPDTQYF
few,TRBJ2-5,TRBV11-2,CASSSRSGSQETQYF
NA,TRBJ2-5,TRBV14,CASSRRQGQEETQYF
NA,TRBJ2-5,TRBV20-1,CSAQNPGTSGRFLETQYF
NA,TRBJ1-4,TRBV28,CASSWGTNEKLFF
NA,TRBJ2-2,TRBV7-2,CASSLLGGPTIGELFF
many,TRBJ1-1,TRBV12-3/TRBV12-4,CASSLREVGTEAFF
NA,TRBJ1-1,TRBV25-1,CASSYGQAQAFF
few,TRBJ2-1,TRBV12-3/TRBV12-4,CASSLSGTARDEQFF
few,TRBJ2-2,TRBV7-9,CASRNYRNTGELFF
NA,TRBJ2-2,TRBV10-1,CASNRGDGELFF
NA,TRBJ2-7,TRBV9,CASSVEVGTYEQYF
NA,TRBJ2-2,TRBV6-2/TRBV6-3,CASSYSGPSHGELFF
NA,TRBJ2-1,TRBV5-1,CASSSQGDLHNEQFF
NA,TRBJ2-1,TRBV20-1,CSAGLGPSYNEQFF
NA,TRBJ2-3,TRBV5-5,CASSLRSSDTQYF
few,TRBJ2-3,TRBV5-1,CASSSGAGDTQYF
many,TRBJ1-1,TRBV12-3/TRBV12-4,CASSLWRQGDTEAFF
NA,TRBJ2-5,TRBV25-1,CASSEYGGEETQYF
NA,TRBJ1-2,TRBV4-1,CASSQQQRGGYGYTF
few,TRBJ2-3,TRBV2,CASSEATGASTDTQYF
NA,TRBJ2-7,TRBV5-8,CASSLGSSGSMYEQYF
many,TRBJ2-1,TRBV12-3/TRBV12-4,CASSLVARAINNEQFF
NA,TRBJ1-5,TRBV10-3,CAISEGLVSNQPQHF
NA,TRBJ2-2,TRBV10-3,CATQGFGGELFF
few,TRBJ1-5,TRBV7-9,CASSLSGINQPQHF
few,TRBJ2-1,TRBV6-1,CASSARTSSYNEQFF
NA,TRBJ2-5,TRBV7-9,CASSLTQETQYF
NA,TRBJ2-2,TRBV11-2,CASSLRLGTTGELFF
NA,TRBJ1-2,TRBV5-1,CASSEGQGAVYGYTF
few,TRBJ1-2,TRBV15,CATSRDQAEDGYTF
NA,TRBJ2-4,TRBV20-1,CSAAGASNKNIQYF
NA,TRBJ2-1,TRBV2,CASSGASVYNEQFF
few,TRBJ2-1,TRBV5-1,CASSATGSNEQFF
NA,TRBJ2-1,TRBV12-3/TRBV12-4,CASTLGGGNEQFF
NA,TRBJ2-3,TRBV12-3/TRBV12-4,CASSLPHLAGAYTQYF
few,TRBJ2-5,TRBV5-6,CASSLAIGGRETQYF